The clone carrying this T cell receptor (beta chain) was detected only a few times. From the PCR reads, TCRdb re-called clones with MiXCR. The sample has 13,000 or so clones, 28% seen once; the top ten hold 12%. The record originates from a study of metastatic and nonmetastatic thyroid tumors. Nobody among the patients had been given any treatment before thyroid surgery. The germline CDR1 and CDR2 sequences are ENHRY and SYGVKD. Germline trimming cut 3 bases from V and 5 bases from J; bases unmatched to any gene: 10. This CDR3 contains 16 residues. This chain links TRBV10-3 with TRBJ1-5, with 7 bases lining up with TRBD1. Material for sequencing was tumor tissue. The receptor was derived from a female donor with papillary thyroid cancer or a benign thyroid nodule (not recorded which). Some clones in this sample may be carry-over from other donors' samples. CDR3 residues: CAISERSTGSDQPQHF. As DNA, the CDR3 is TGTGCCATCAGTGAACGCTCGACAGGGTCGGATCAGCCCCAGCATTTT.